The 25 T cell receptor beta chains below come from one sample, sequenced in a study of shared clonotypes between healthy human individuals. Terminally differentiated effector memory CD45RA+ cells were left out of the naive CD8 fraction, which was CD45RO-negative and positively selected for CCR7. Clones were read by immunoSEQ multiplex PCR, and TCRdb kept only the in-frame ones, dropping some. The sample lists around 640,000 clones, approximately 96% seen once, with about 0.11% in the top ten. The material sequenced was naive CD8+ T cells sorted from blood. The source of these receptors is a young woman in good health.

V is TRBV28 and J is TRBJ2-7; TRBD1 matches at 7 bases. The germline CDR1 and CDR2 sequences are MDHEN and SYDVKM. V shed 3 bases and J 3 bases; nucleotides not matched to a gene: 11. This CDR3 is built from 16 residues. CDR3 sequence: CASSFPPGGDSYEQYF. The CDR3 DNA is TGTGCCAGCAGTTTCCCCCCAGGGGGAGACAGCTACGAGCAGTACTTC. The entire variable domain, with the rest obtained from reference TRBV28 and TRBJ2-7, is as follows: DVKVTQSSRYLVKRTGEKVFLECVQDMDHENMFWYRQDPGLGLRLIYFSYDVKMKEKGDIPEGYSVSREKKERFSLILESASTNQTSMYLCASSFPPGGDSYEQYFGPGTRLTVT.

V gene TRBV4-1 combines with J gene TRBJ2-7; a weak D match, TRBD2 (6 bases). Per the germline V gene, CDR1 is MGHRA and CDR2 is YSYEKL. This CDR3 spans 16 amino acids. V lost 1 base and J 6 bases, leaving 19 bases between the germline ends. The CDR3 region is CASSQGPGRTQPEQYF. CDR3 in DNA: TGCGCCAGCAGCCAAGGTCCCGGGAGAACTCAGCCCGAGCAGTACTTC.

CDR3 nucleotides: TGTGCCAGTAGTACCCTTCAACAGGGGGCTAGCAATCAGCCCCAGCATTTT. Encoded protein: CASSTLQQGASNQPQHF. J is TRBJ1-5 and V is TRBV19; 9 nucleotides align to TRBD1. Germline CDR1 reads LNHDA; CDR2 reads SQIVND (reference sequence). The CDR3 covers 17 residues. V trimming: 4 bases; J trimming: 0 bases; junction bases outside the gene matches: 7.

V and J are TRBV6-5 and TRBJ2-3, with D maybe TRBD1 (6 bases). Between the trimmed V and J ends, which lost 3 bases and 4 bases, there was a span of 11 bases. The CDR3 loop spans 14 amino acids. Looked up from germline, CDR1 is MNHEY and CDR2 is SVGAGI. CDR3 sequence: CASSYAQGPDTQYF. For the CDR3, the DNA is TGTGCCAGCAGTTATGCACAGGGTCCAGATACGCAGTATTTT.

This chain uses TRBV5-4 with TRBJ2-5; TRBD2 matches at 10 bases. J lost 2 bases, V lost 0 bases, and 1 base had no gene match. The CDR3 is made up of 15 amino acids. CDR1 SGHNT and CDR2 YYREEE come from the germline V gene (reference sequence). This chain's CDR3 is CASSLGTSGQETQYF. For the CDR3, the DNA is TGTGCCAGCAGCTTGGGGACTAGCGGACAAGAGACCCAGTACTTC.

This clone was recorded once. This rearrangement joins TRBV4-1 to TRBJ1-5, with D maybe TRBD1 (6 bases). CDR3 length: 15 amino acids. Germline lookup yields CDR1 MGHRA and CDR2 YSYEKL. V was shortened by 2 bases and J by 4 bases, with 12 bases between the two germline ends. In DNA, the CDR3 is TGCGCCAGCAGCCAAACCGGGGGGCGGAATCAGCCCCAGCATTTT. Translating it yields CASSQTGGRNQPQHF.

The genes are TRBV28 and TRBJ1-1; D ambiguous. Germline values: CDR1 MDHEN, CDR2 SYDVKM. The CDR3 extends over 12 amino acids. V lost 5 bases to trimming and J lost 3 bases, with 7 bases between them. The CDR3 sequence is CASSPTDTEAFF. The CDR3 DNA reads TGTGCCAGCAGTCCAACGGACACTGAAGCTTTCTTT.

The chain couples TRBV28 to TRBJ2-7, with D possibly matching TRBD1 (6 bases). V gave up 6 bases and J gave up 3 bases, with 18 bases separating them. Looked up from germline, CDR1 is MDHEN and CDR2 is SYDVKM. This CDR3 spans 15 amino acids. CDR3 DNA sequence: TGTGCCAGCAGCCGTAGGGGGTTAGGTCGCTACGAGCAGTACTTC. Amino acid sequence: CASSRRGLGRYEQYF.

The rearrangement links TRBV5-4 to TRBJ2-3, with TRBD2 matching over 8 bases. The CDR3 runs to 17 residues. V dropped 3 bases and J dropped 0; count of bases not matched to a gene: 9. The V gene's germline CDR1 is SGHNT and CDR2 YYREEE (reference sequence). The CDR3 DNA follows: TGTGCCAGCAGCTGGGGACTAGGGAGCATGAGCACAGATACGCAGTATTTT. It codes for CASSWGLGSMSTDTQYF.

V is TRBV12-5 and J is TRBJ2-1; D is unresolved. The CDR3 length is 12 residues. V was trimmed by 3 bases and J by 9 bases, leaving 9 bases between them. Germline V gene lookup returns CDR1 LGHNT and CDR2 FRNRAP. The CDR3 loop is CASGLHSSEQFF. Written as DNA, the CDR3 is TGTGCTAGTGGTTTACATAGTAGTGAGCAGTTCTTC.

The rearrangement links TRBV19 to TRBJ1-3; the D gene is possibly TRBD1 (6 bases). The CDR3 is made up of 16 amino acids. Trimming took 5 bases from V and 0 from J, leaving 14 bases between them. The V gene's germline CDR1 is LNHDA and CDR2 SQIVND (reference sequence). CDR3 protein: CASSPRTVFSGNTIYF. CDR3 bases: TGTGCCAGTAGTCCTCGGACAGTCTTCTCTGGAAACACCATATATTTT.

J is TRBJ2-5 and V is TRBV19, with 7 bases matching TRBD2. The junction had 6 bases not matched to a gene; V was cut back by 4 bases and J by 4 bases. The CDR3 length is 14 residues. CDR1 and CDR2 from the germline V gene are LNHDA and SQIVND (reference sequence). For the CDR3, the DNA is TGTGCCAGTAGTACCTGGGGGGGGTCAGAGACCCAGTACTTC. This translates into CASSTWGGSETQYF.

The chain joins TRBV29-1 to TRBJ1-3; no definite D call. The germline gives CDR1 SQVTM, CDR2 ANQGSEA. The CDR3 is 12 amino acids. V was cut by 6 bases and J by 3 bases, with 9 bases left in between. CDR3 DNA sequence: TGCAGCGTCTCTAGTCTTGGAAACACCATATATTTT. This sequence encodes CSVSSLGNTIYF.

This rearrangement joins TRBV6-1 to TRBJ1-5; D might be TRBD1 (6 bases). The V and J ends lost 3 bases and 6 bases respectively, with 9 bases between them. The CDR3 extends over 13 amino acids. The germline CDR1 and CDR2 sequences are MNHNS and SASEGT. The CDR3 is CASSDTGFQPQHF. The CDR3 coding sequence is TGTGCCAGCAGTGATACAGGGTTTCAGCCCCAGCATTTT.

The J gene is TRBJ1-5, the V gene TRBV30, with TRBD1 identical over 7 bases. This CDR3 region has 14 residues. Germline V gene data show CDR1 as GTSNPN and CDR2 as SVGIG (reference sequence). V dropped 3 bases and J dropped 4; count of bases not matched to a gene: 6. CDR3 protein: CAWSGGQENQPQHF. The CDR3 DNA is TGTGCCTGGAGCGGAGGACAGGAGAATCAGCCCCAGCATTTT.

The gene calls are TRBV10-3 and TRBJ2-3, with D possibly called TRBD1 or TRBD2 (6 bases each). V was clipped by 2 bases and J by 1 base, with 10 bases between them. The CDR3 runs to 15 residues. CDR1 ENHRY and CDR2 SYGVKD come from the germline V gene. The CDR3 DNA is TGTGCCATCAGTGAGCCGAGGGGGGGCACAGATACGCAGTATTTT. It yields the protein CAISEPRGGTDTQYF.

The J gene is TRBJ2-2, the V gene TRBV5-1; 9 bases agree with TRBD2. The trim removed 0 bases at V and 2 bases at J, leaving 5 bases unmatched. The CDR3 runs 17 residues. Germline CDR1 reads SGHRS; CDR2 reads YFSETQ. CDR3 protein: CASSLALAGVNTGELFF. CDR3 in DNA: TGCGCCAGCAGCTTGGCGTTAGCGGGAGTAAACACCGGGGAGCTGTTTTTT.

This chain joins TRBV25-1 and TRBJ1-2; D is undetermined. Germline V gene lookup returns CDR1 MGHDK and CDR2 SYGVNS. The CDR3 consists of 14 residues. V was cut by 6 bases and J by 8 bases, with 19 bases left in between. DNA of the CDR3: TGTGCCAGCAGAGAAAATTCGGACGGAATGGGCTACACCTTC. It yields the protein CASRENSDGMGYTF.

The CDR3 DNA reads TGCGCCAGCAGCCAAGATTTAAGCGGGTACAATGAGCAGTTCTTC. Translation: CASSQDLSGYNEQFF. The J gene is TRBJ2-1, the V gene TRBV4-1; the D gene is possibly TRBD2 (6 bases). Germline-derived CDR1 and CDR2 are MGHRA and YSYEKL. V lost 0 bases and J 4 bases, leaving 10 bases between the germline ends. This CDR3 comprises 15 residues.

CDR3 nucleotide sequence: TGTGCCAGCAGTGAGGGTCTAGCGATCCAACAGCAGTACTTC. Its translation is CASSEGLAIQQQYF. The chain carries TRBV2 and TRBJ2-7; the D gene is possibly TRBD2 (6 bases). The V gene's germline CDR1 is SNHLY and CDR2 FYNNEI. The CDR3 is 14 residues long. The ends were cut back, 3 bases at V and 8 bases at J, with 17 bases in the middle.

The chain uses TRBV2 and TRBJ2-6, with unresolved D. The CDR3 covers 16 residues. V lost 10 bases and J 2 bases, leaving 18 bases between the germline ends. Germline assignment: CDR1 SNHLY and CDR2 FYNNEI. This CDR3 reads CATYSVIGAGANVLTF. CDR3 coding DNA: TGTGCCACCTATTCGGTTATAGGTGCTGGGGCCAACGTCCTGACTTTC.

The chain carries TRBV2 and TRBJ1-5; D is possibly TRBD1 (6 bases). The CDR3 extends over 14 amino acids. Trimming stripped 7 bases from V and 2 bases from J, with 12 bases between. CDR1 is SNHLY, CDR2 FYNNEI, per germline. The CDR3 reads CASMGYRGNQPQHF. The CDR3 bases are TGTGCCAGCATGGGCTACAGGGGCAATCAGCCCCAGCATTTT.

The chain links TRBV19 to TRBJ2-5; 12 bases match TRBD2. The CDR3 totals 17 residues. The V gene's germline CDR1 is LNHDA and CDR2 SQIVND (reference sequence). Losses at the gene ends were 4 bases for V and 2 bases for J; bases not matched to a gene: 8. The CDR3 sequence: CASSKTSGGPPQETQYF. CDR3 in DNA: TGTGCCAGTAGTAAGACTAGCGGGGGTCCCCCTCAAGAGACCCAGTACTTC.

The chain employs TRBV7-9 and TRBJ2-5, with 8 bases aligning to TRBD1. Germline CDR1 reads SEHNR; CDR2 reads FQNEAQ (reference sequence). This CDR3 region has 15 residues. The V segment lost 4 bases and the J segment 5 bases; nucleotides outside the gene matches: 9. CDR3 DNA sequence: TGTGCCAGCAGCTCCCCGCGGACAGGGATGGAGACCCAGTACTTC. Translated, it gives CASSSPRTGMETQYF.

The J gene is TRBJ2-2, the V gene TRBV6-1; 9 nucleotides align to TRBD2. The CDR3 contains 15 residues. The germline gives CDR1 MNHNS, CDR2 SASEGT. V was clipped by 6 bases and J by 5 bases; unmatched bases: 7. CDR3 sequence (DNA): TGTGCCAGCAGGGGTAGCGGGAGTTCGACCGGGGAGCTGTTTTTT. Protein: CASRGSGSSTGELFF.